Below, 29 T cell receptor beta chains from the same sample are listed, as sequenced in a study of early T cells in non-severe SARS-CoV-2 infection (dated by TCRdb to about 2021). Libraries were built with 5' RACE. TCRdb lists the instrument as NextSeq 500. TCRdb applied fastp at Q25 and MiXCR to the public reads, then kept only in-frame beta chains. Entries are consolidated by CDR3 protein sequence, retaining the most common genes and DNA. In this sample the table shows 40,000 to 45,000 distinct CDR3 sequences, roughly a tenth of which occur a single time. In total, the top ten clones hold roughly 10% of the sample. Sequencing input: whole blood. These receptors all stem from an adult who was a healthcare worker with PCR-confirmed SARS-CoV-2 infection or an uninfected control (not recorded which).

This clonotype was counted ten times or more. The chain joins TRBV3-2 to TRBJ2-4; the D segment call TRBD2 is taken from the table without a DNA check. TRBV3-2 is classified as a pseudogene. The CDR3 consists of 20 residues. CDR3 nucleotide sequence: TGTGCCAGCAGCCAAGATCGGAAGCGGGGCCTACACTGGGCCAAAAACATTCAGTACTTC. It specifies CASSQDRKRGLHWAKNIQYF.

This sequence joins TRBV27 and TRBJ1-6; 7 bases are shared with TRBD1. Germline CDR1 is MNHEY and CDR2 is SMNVEV (reference sequence). This CDR3 spans 14 amino acids. The J segment lost 6 bases and the V segment lost 7 bases, leaving 6 bases of the junction unmatched. CDR3 sequence reads: CASTPQGFNSPLHF. DNA of the CDR3: TGTGCCAGCACCCCACAGGGGTTTAATTCACCCCTCCACTTT.

There are a few counts of this clonotype. This chain uses TRBV2 with TRBJ2-5; tentatively, D is TRBD2 (5 bases). Germline lookup yields CDR1 SNHLY and CDR2 FYNNEI. Trimming stripped 7 bases from V and 9 bases from J, with 18 bases between. The CDR3 is 13 residues long. In nucleotides, the CDR3 is TGTGCCAGCATGTCCGGCAGCGGTACGGCCCAGTACTTC. Translation: CASMSGSGTAQYF.

The gene calls are TRBV6-5 and TRBJ2-7; no reliable D call. TRBJ2-5 matches the DNA end more closely, so the J call is doubtful. The germline V gene has CDR1 MNHEY and CDR2 SVGAGI. This CDR3 region has 11 residues. The CDR3 sequence is CASSYSSTQYF. CDR3 bases: TGTGCCAGCAGTTACTCGTCGACCCAGTACTTC.

Details on this clonotype: This may be a read error, as it is one base from a much larger clone. The chain uses TRBV12-3 or TRBV12-4 and TRBJ1-1, with D maybe TRBD1 (5 bases). CDR3 length equals 13 residues. The DNA for the CDR3 is TGTGCCAGCAGCCCCTACGTGGACACTCAAGCTTTCTTT. It encodes CASSPYVDTQAFF.

This clonotype has a handful of counts. V gene TRBV6-5 combines with J gene TRBJ1-2; TRBD1 agrees at 8 bases. Trimming cost V 5 bases and J 6 bases; bases outside gene matches: 14. Germline V CDR1 and CDR2: MNHEY, SVGAGI. The CDR3 is 16 residues long. This CDR3 is CASSLKPQGAPHGYTF. In DNA, the CDR3 is TGTGCCAGCAGTCTAAAACCTCAGGGGGCTCCACATGGCTACACCTTC.

This clonotype was found many times. This sequence joins TRBV30 and TRBJ1-1; unclear D gene. Germline V gene lookup returns CDR1 GTSNPN and CDR2 SVGIG (reference sequence). Trimming left V 7 bases short and J 0 bases short, with 9 bases between. The CDR3 is 12 amino acids. CDR3 loop: CASDGMNTEAFF. The CDR3 DNA reads TGTGCCTCGGACGGCATGAACACTGAAGCTTTCTTT.

The table lists this clonotype with a few counts. V is TRBV4-3 and J is TRBJ1-1; D not resolved. CDR1 LGHNA and CDR2 YSLEER come from the germline V gene. Trimming took 9 bases from V and 4 from J, leaving 18 bases between them. This CDR3 comprises 14 residues. The CDR3 is CASTQNAVGTEAFF. The CDR3 nucleotides read TGCGCCAGTACCCAAAATGCAGTGGGCACTGAAGCTTTCTTT.

This clonotype came up many times. This sequence joins TRBV12-3 or TRBV12-4 and TRBJ2-1; 8 nucleotides agree with TRBD2. This CDR3 spans 15 amino acids. V lost 6 bases and J lost 9; bases outside the gene matches: 13. The CDR3 loop reads CASSPRAGGSSEQFF. The CDR3 nucleotides read TGTGCCAGCAGCCCCCGGGCGGGGGGCAGCAGTGAGCAGTTCTTC.

The chain links TRBV30 to TRBJ2-2; 7 bases align to TRBD2. CDR1 is GTSNPN, CDR2 SVGIG, per germline (reference sequence). Trimming at V came to 2 bases and at J to 3 bases, leaving 3 bases not matched to a gene. CDR3 length: 14 residues. The CDR3 region is CAWSRLADTGELFF. Written as DNA, the CDR3 is TGTGCCTGGAGTCGGCTAGCGGACACCGGGGAGCTGTTTTTT.

The rearrangement links TRBV18 to TRBJ1-2; D is possibly TRBD1 (6 bases). V shed 3 bases and J shed 7 bases, with 15 bases lying between them. The length of the CDR3 is 14 residues. From germline, CDR1 is KGHSH and CDR2 LQKENI. The DNA for the CDR3 is TGTGCCAGCTCACCGCCGGCACAGGGATCTGGCTACACCTTC. Translating gives CASSPPAQGSGYTF.

The chain joins TRBV12-3 or TRBV12-4 to TRBJ1-5; a weak D match, TRBD1 (6 bases). V shed 5 bases and J shed 4 bases, with 9 bases lying between them. The CDR3 sequence is 13 residues long. The DNA for the CDR3 is TGTGCCAGCAGTAACCAGGGGAATCAGCCCCAGCATTTT. Encoded protein: CASSNQGNQPQHF.

This clonotype was counted ten times or more. This chain links TRBV9 with TRBJ1-5; 11 positions agree with TRBD1. Per the germline V gene, CDR1 is SGDLS and CDR2 is YYNGEE. The CDR3 consists of 17 residues. V lost 0 bases, J lost 4 bases, and 6 bases stayed unmatched. CDR3 sequence reads: CASSVGPGTGGNQPQHF. The CDR3 coding sequence is TGTGCCAGCAGCGTAGGCCCTGGGACAGGGGGAAATCAGCCCCAGCATTTT.

V is TRBV10-3 and J is TRBJ2-1; 11 bases agree with TRBD2. This CDR3 is 16 amino acids long. Germline V gene sequence: CDR1 ENHRY, CDR2 SYGVKD. The trim removed 8 bases at V and 5 bases at J, leaving 11 bases unmatched. CDR3 nucleotide sequence: TGTGCCATCCGAGACCATAGCGGGGGGGAGAACAATGAGCAGTTCTTC. This gives the protein CAIRDHSGGENNEQFF.

This clonotype was observed many times. The chain couples TRBV2 to TRBJ2-3; D is possibly TRBD2 (5 bases). V was cut by 8 bases and J by 2 bases, with 14 bases left in between. This CDR3 spans 14 amino acids. Germline CDR1 and CDR2: SNHLY and FYNNEI. This CDR3 reads CASGFAGYTDTQYF. Written as DNA, the CDR3 is TGTGCCAGCGGTTTTGCGGGCTACACAGATACGCAGTATTTT.

The chain uses TRBV5-4 and TRBJ2-7; D unclear. Germline V gene lookup returns CDR1 SGHNT and CDR2 YYREEE (reference sequence). The CDR3 is 13 amino acids. Trimming removed 4 bases at V and 2 bases at J, with 10 bases between. CDR3 region: CASSRAGPYEQYF. The CDR3 DNA follows: TGTGCCAGCAGCCGGGCAGGACCCTACGAGCAGTACTTC.

The chain recombines TRBV5-4 with TRBJ1-6, with D unclear. Germline V lookup: CDR1 SGHNT, CDR2 YYREEE (reference sequence). Trimming shortened V by 2 bases and J by 5 bases, and 11 bases separated the two germline ends. The CDR3 covers 15 residues. The chain's CDR3 is CASSFDIANNSPLHF. Here the CDR3 DNA reads TGTGCCAGCAGCTTCGATATTGCCAATAATTCACCCCTCCACTTT.

This clonotype was recorded at least ten times. This chain joins TRBV20-1 and TRBJ2-5, with TRBD1 identical over 7 bases. CDR3 length: 14 amino acids. From germline, CDR1 is DFQATT and CDR2 SNEGSKA (reference sequence). J lost 5 bases, V lost 3 bases, and 9 bases had no gene match. The CDR3 region is CSASDGRGMETQYF. Written as DNA, the CDR3 is TGCAGTGCTAGCGACGGCAGGGGGATGGAGACCCAGTACTTC.

This clonotype was seen at least ten times. The rearrangement links TRBV7-9 to TRBJ1-2; D not certain. Germline assignment: CDR1 SEHNR and CDR2 FQNEAQ (reference sequence). Trimming cost V 6 bases and J 2 bases, with 10 bases left between them. The CDR3 is 13 amino acids. Written as DNA, the CDR3 is TGTGCCAGCAGTTCTACTGAAAACTATGGCTACACCTTC. It specifies CASSSTENYGYTF.

This clonotype was counted many times. This chain connects TRBV7-2 to TRBJ2-5; TRBD1 aligns across 7 bases. Germline values: CDR1 SGHTA, CDR2 FQGNSA. The CDR3 runs 14 residues. The junction had 6 bases not matched to a gene; V was cut back by 7 bases and J by 1 base. Here the CDR3 DNA reads TGTGCCAGCAACAGGGGAAACCCCCAAGAGACCCAGTACTTC. This translates into CASNRGNPQETQYF.

The chain recombines TRBV4-2 with TRBJ2-7, with 9 bases identical to TRBD2. The CDR3 has 18 residues. V was clipped by 0 bases and J by 0 bases; unmatched bases: 9. Germline lookup yields CDR1 LGHNA and CDR2 YNFKEQ. CDR3 protein: CASSQDPPSTSGSYEQYF. CDR3 bases: TGTGCCAGCAGCCAAGACCCCCCTTCGACTAGCGGCTCCTACGAGCAGTACTTC.

V gene TRBV24-1 combines with J gene TRBJ2-5; D remains ambiguous. The CDR3 length is 14 residues. V shed 1 base and J shed 4 bases, with 9 bases lying between them. CDR1 is KGHDR, CDR2 SFDVKD, per germline. This chain's CDR3 is CATSDFEVPETQYF. CDR3 DNA sequence: TGTGCCACCAGTGATTTCGAGGTCCCAGAGACCCAGTACTTC.

This clonotype turned up a few times. The chain combines TRBV29-1 with TRBJ1-2, with a tentative D call TRBD1 (6 bases). The CDR3 loop spans 13 amino acids. V lost 2 bases, J lost 6 bases, and 13 bases lay in between. Germline lookup yields CDR1 SQVTM and CDR2 ANQGSEA. The CDR3: CSVESGGAHGYTF. CDR3 nucleotide sequence: TGCAGCGTTGAAAGCGGGGGGGCGCATGGCTACACCTTC.

This chain links TRBV28 with TRBJ1-1; D remains unclear. The CDR3 is 14 residues long. CDR1 is MDHEN and CDR2 is SYDVKM in the germline V gene. V lost 2 bases and J lost 4, with 11 bases in between. The CDR3 bases are TGTGCCAGCAGTTTAAGGCCTTTGGGCACTGAAGCTTTCTTT. Translated, it gives CASSLRPLGTEAFF.

This clonotype turned up a few times. This rearrangement joins TRBV29-1 to TRBJ2-3; maybe TRBD1 (5 bases). There are 12 residues in the CDR3. Germline lookup yields CDR1 SQVTM and CDR2 ANQGSEA. The V end lost 3 bases, the J end lost 15 bases, and 19 bases lay between the germline ends. The CDR3 DNA reads TGCAGCGTTGAGATTCAGGGCATTCAGCGCTATTTT. Protein product: CSVEIQGIQRYF.

There are a few counts of this clonotype. The chain combines TRBV12-3 or TRBV12-4 with TRBJ1-2, with a tentative D call TRBD1 (5 bases). Trimming left V 5 bases short and J 7 bases short, with 14 bases between. The CDR3 covers 13 residues. The DNA for the CDR3 is TGTGCCAGCAGTCCCCGAGCCGGGACTGGCTACACCTTC. This translates into CASSPRAGTGYTF.

Many counts were recorded for this clonotype. The chain is built from TRBV6-1 and TRBJ2-3, with TRBD1 identical over 7 bases. From germline, CDR1 is MNHNS and CDR2 SASEGT. After removal of 7 bases from V and 2 bases from J, the junction contained 9 bases not matched to a gene. The length of the CDR3 is 15 residues. CDR3 region: CASINSGQTTDTQYF. CDR3 coding DNA: TGTGCCAGCATTAATTCGGGACAGACCACAGATACGCAGTATTTT.

This clonotype was counted between two and nine times. This sequence joins TRBV6-6 and TRBJ1-1; D ambiguous. V lost 7 bases, J lost 1 base, and 13 bases lay in between. CDR1 is MNHNY and CDR2 is SVGAGI in the germline V gene (reference sequence). This CDR3 spans 14 amino acids. CDR3 sequence reads: CASKSTGENTEAFF. The DNA of the CDR3 is TGTGCCAGCAAAAGCACTGGGGAGAACACTGAAGCTTTCTTT.

This clonotype was seen at least ten times. The gene calls are TRBV7-2 and TRBJ2-5; perhaps D is TRBD1 or TRBD2 (6 bases each). The CDR3 runs to 16 residues. The V gene lost 5 bases and the J gene lost 5 bases, with 21 bases spanning the gap. Germline V gene data show CDR1 as SGHTA and CDR2 as FQGNSA. The CDR3 here is CASSSNGGLPSETQYF. The CDR3 bases are TGTGCCAGCAGCAGCAATGGGGGGCTCCCGAGCGAGACCCAGTACTTC. Using reference TRBV7-2 and TRBJ2-5 for the parts outside the CDR3, the full variable domain is GAGVSQSPSNKVTEKGKDVELRCDPISGHTALYWYRQSLGQGLEFLIYFQGNSAPDKSGLPSDRFSAERTGGSVSTLTIQRTQQEDSAVYLCASSSNGGLPSETQYFGPGTRLLVL.